This T cell receptor beta chain was identified in a study of T cell responses to AZD1222 COVID-19 vaccine. The data were produced by immunoSEQ multiplex PCR, yet TCRdb's version contains in-frame clones alone and is incomplete. The table records about 170,000 clones, approximately 88% of them present only once. V shed 6 bases and J shed 6 bases, with 21 bases lying between them. Germline V gene sequence: CDR1 MRHNA, CDR2 SNTAGT. The CDR3 extends over 16 amino acids. The chain joins TRBV6-4 to TRBJ1-5; D possibly corresponds to TRBD1 (6 bases). The source of this sequence is an adult who received the AZD1222 COVID-19 vaccine. Sequencing was performed on peripheral blood, taken 28 days after the second AZD1222 dose. Here the CDR3 reads CASRGKSGARFQPQHF. In DNA, the CDR3 is TGTGCCAGCAGAGGTAAGTCGGGGGCGAGGTTTCAGCCCCAGCATTTT.